This TCR beta chain originates from a study of T cell changes during pregnancy in multiple sclerosis. Germline lookup yields CDR1 PRHDT and CDR2 FYEKMQ (reference sequence). The length of the CDR3 is 17 residues. Some clones are missing from TCRdb's copy, which holds only in-frame ones; the method was immunoSEQ multiplex PCR. The sample holds under 55,000 clones, about nine tenths seen once. In the case of this clone: The junction differs from germline at one of its ends, possibly a read error.

This TCR was recovered from a female donor with multiple sclerosis, enrolled in a pregnancy study. The rearrangement joins TRBV13 to TRBJ2-3; 13 bases fit TRBD2. The sequenced sample was CD8+ T cells from peripheral blood mononuclear cells, obtained after pregnancy. CDR3 DNA sequence: TGTGCCAGCAGCCTAGGGACTAGCGGGGCCTTCACAGATACGCAGTATTTT. As protein: CASSLGTSGAFTDTQYF.